This T cell receptor (beta chain) is from a study of blood T cell repertoires in COVID-19. Study at large: Collection of acute and convalescent COVID-19 samples took place in the United States, Italy and Spain. In each case, the material was cDNA or gDNA derived from T cells, B-cell-depleted T cells, or PBMCs.

Clinical histories supplied by participants themselves formed the basis of cohort assignment. With 6 bases removed from V and 3 bases from J, the gap between germline ends came to 6 bases. CDR3 size: 11 residues. CDR1 and CDR2 (germline): MNHEY, SMNVEV (reference sequence). In the original processing: Estimated nucleated cell counts came from reference gene primer amplification. Here immunoSEQ multiplex PCR was the method, and the copy in TCRdb shows in-frame clones only, minus some. From that table come the V and J calls and clone size; the DNA was used to work out D and trimming. The sample contains a few hundred thousand clones, about nine tenths of which appear only once.

This chain joins TRBV27 and TRBJ2-7; the D gene is possibly TRBD2 (6 bases). This receptor was taken from a man younger than 30 with acute COVID-19. The sequenced sample consisted of PBMCs or T cells enriched from blood (not recorded which). DNA for the CDR3: TGTGCCAGCAGGGAGGGCTACGAGCAGTACTTC. This encodes CASREGYEQYF.